These 3 T cell receptor beta chains came from one sample sequenced in a study of blood T cell repertoires in COVID-19. Generated by immunoSEQ multiplex PCR, the TCRdb table keeps only in-frame clones and is missing some. In the table there are about 55,000 clones, about nine tenths of which are singletons. The material sequenced was peripheral blood. These receptor sequences come from a man in his fifties or sixties with active COVID-19.

The CDR3 sequence is CASSSAGNYQPQHF. Here the CDR3 DNA reads TGTGCCAGCAGCTCCGCAGGAAACTATCAGCCCCAGCATTTT. The V and J genes are TRBV27 and TRBJ1-5; D remains unclear. The CDR3 consists of 14 residues. The V end was cut by 6 bases, the J end by 5 bases, with 14 bases between. Per the germline V gene, CDR1 is MNHEY and CDR2 is SMNVEV (reference sequence).

The chain recombines TRBV10-3 with TRBJ1-6; TRBD1 matches 7 bases. Losses at the gene ends were 5 bases for V and 7 bases for J; bases not matched to a gene: 5. The CDR3 loop spans 14 amino acids. Germline CDR1 is ENHRY and CDR2 is SYGVKD. The CDR3: CAISRQGRNSPLHF. In DNA form, the CDR3 reads TGTGCCATCAGTAGACAGGGTAGGAATTCACCCCTCCACTTT.

This chain links TRBV23-1 with TRBJ1-2; D is unclear. TRBV23-1 is flagged as an ORF with uncertain function. The CDR3 runs 15 residues. V lost 4 bases, J lost 3 bases, and 15 bases lay in between. The CDR3 DNA reads as TGCGCCAGCAGTCCCCCTAGGGTAGCGCACTATGGCTACACCTTC. Its translation: CASSPPRVAHYGYTF.